A selection of T cell receptor beta chains follows, all from one sample in a study of blood T cell repertoires in COVID-19. The method was immunoSEQ multiplex PCR; TCRdb's version includes in-frame clones alone and lacks a portion of them. This sample yields roughly 280,000 clones, of which roughly 87% are seen a single time; 2% to 2.5% belongs to the top ten. Specimen: peripheral blood. All receptors derive from a woman aged 45-65 years who had recovered from COVID-19. The CDR3 runs from the conserved cysteine through the conserved F or W. A D gene is named only where the DNA matches it firmly.

TRBD2	TRBV9	CASSVETSGRSNTGELFF
-	TRBV28	CASLELYTGELFF
TRBD2	TRBV6-6	CASSYSSSGVEETQYF
TRBD1	TRBV7-8	CASSPRDRGREQYF
-	TRBV7-9	CASSFKQGNTIYF
TRBD2	TRBV6-6	CASRRTSGGAGELFF
TRBD1	TRBV4-3	CASSRTPDRVGEKLFF
-	TRBV7-2	CASSLMGWGAAGDEQFF
TRBD2	TRBV6-5	CASRTRGTYNEQFF
TRBD2	TRBV27	CASRPTSGSSYEQYF
-	TRBV4-3	CASSQEGETADYGYTF
-	TRBV9	CASSAYREGGYTF
TRBD1	TRBV9	CASNPWGTGSSGYTF
-	TRBV5-1	CASSLELMGGASTDTQYF
TRBD2	TRBV5-1	CASSTPREAPSYEQYF
TRBD1	TRBV12-5	CASASGTGSYGYTF
-	TRBV6-5	CASSYSLEQFF
-	TRBV5-1	CASSRGLDAFF
TRBD2	TRBV27	CASRPRGLAFVADTQYF
-	TRBV5-5	CASSLSPGVQTEAFF
-	TRBV4-1	CASSQDQPFVTSSTDTQYF
TRBD1	TRBV3-1/TRBV3-2	CASSSEGQTNTDTQYF
-	TRBV5-1	CASSLDLEPYEQYF
TRBD1	TRBV6-2/TRBV6-3	CASTPATGGYSNQPQHF
TRBD1	TRBV5-1	CASSLPGQVYSPLHF
TRBD1	TRBV7-2	CASSLNRGNEKLFF
-	TRBV29-1	CSAYSGGPEGYTF
-	TRBV5-5	CASSLALNSPLHF
-	TRBV7-2	CASSFKLETEAFF
-	TRBV5-4	CASSLRTGGRANEQFF
-	TRBV29-1	CSVEELKDTQYF
-	TRBV14	CASSPFESATGETQYF
-	TRBV7-2	CASPPSTTGGPSPGELFF
TRBD1	TRBV5-6	CASSRTGLVNTEAFF
-	TRBV6-5	CASSYSGGAPGYTF
-	TRBV6-5	CASRSTAGYGYTF
TRBD1	TRBV10-3	CATSGQGPWIQYF
-	TRBV19	CASSSGLVNTEAFF
-	TRBV7-9	CASSLEQGISYTF
-	TRBV15	CATRNRRGGGNQPQHF
TRBD1	TRBV19	CASFHRGPGELFF
-	TRBV7-2	CASSDGGWREKLFF
-	TRBV10-3	CATQGGQKQETQYF
-	TRBV20-1	CSASRREEGYTF